This is a list of T cell receptor beta chains from one sample in a study of cytomegalovirus exposure and HLA in healthy donors. The data were produced by immunoSEQ multiplex PCR, yet TCRdb's version contains in-frame clones alone and is incomplete. The data show about 90,000 clones, around three quarters seen once. Sequencing input: PBMCs. Receptor source: a man younger than 45 in good health and CMV-seronegative. Both conserved end residues are part of each CDR3. The D gene is left open where the match is weak. A row's size may be missing; if present it is once, few, many or a size class.

CDR3aa	CDR3nt	j_gene	d_gene	abundance	v_gene
CASSPPIGGNTEAFF	TGCGCCAGCAGCCCCCCCATCGGGGGGAACACTGAAGCTTTCTTT	TRBJ1-1	.	.	TRBV5-1
CASSPRLGGANYGYTF	TGTGCCAGCAGCCCGCGGTTAGGGGGGGCTAACTATGGCTACACCTTC	TRBJ1-2	.	.	TRBV5-4
CASTSPTAGDNEQYF	TGTGCCAGCACCTCGCCGACGGCAGGGGATAACGAGCAGTACTTC	TRBJ2-7	.	.	TRBV7-9
CASTRGGGTTEAFF	TGCGCCAGCACCCGCGGAGGCGGAACCACTGAAGCTTTCTTT	TRBJ1-1	.	.	TRBV5-1
CASSELGSGANVLTF	TGTGCCAGCAGTGAACTCGGCTCTGGGGCCAACGTCCTGACTTTC	TRBJ2-6	.	few	TRBV6-1
CASSKRRRGRYQPQHF	TGTGCCAGCAGCAAAAGGAGGAGGGGCCGGTATCAGCCCCAGCATTTT	TRBJ1-5	.	.	TRBV21-1
CASSLAPNNEQFF	TGCGCCAGCAGCTTGGCCCCAAACAATGAGCAGTTCTTC	TRBJ2-1	.	.	TRBV5-1
CASSQGLYFDEQFF	TGCGCCAGCAGTCAGGGCCTCTACTTCGATGAGCAGTTCTTC	TRBJ2-1	.	few	TRBV23-1
CASSPDRGVAKNIQYF	TGCGCCAGCAGCCCGGACAGGGGGGTAGCCAAAAACATTCAGTACTTC	TRBJ2-4	TRBD1	.	TRBV5-1
CASSELGQGVNEQFF	TGTGCCAGCAGTGAACTGGGGCAAGGGGTGAATGAGCAGTTCTTC	TRBJ2-1	.	.	TRBV6-1
CASSKGQPPNTEAFF	TGTGCCAGCAGTAAAGGACAGCCTCCAAACACTGAAGCTTTCTTT	TRBJ1-1	.	few	TRBV6-5
CAISESAKMNTEAFF	TGTGCCATCAGTGAGTCTGCGAAAATGAACACTGAAGCTTTCTTT	TRBJ1-1	.	.	TRBV10-3
CASSLTTDGYTF	TGTGCCAGCAGCTTAACGACAGATGGCTACACCTTC	TRBJ1-2	.	.	TRBV11-2
CASSPRQGSSPLHF	TGTGCCAGCAGCCCGAGACAGGGGAGCTCACCCCTCCACTTT	TRBJ1-6	TRBD1	.	TRBV11-1
CSATRIAGAQYF	TGCAGCGCTACGCGGATCGCCGGGGCCCAGTACTTC	TRBJ2-5	.	.	TRBV29-1
CASSLGPGDQYF	TGTGCCAGCAGCTTGGGTCCGGGAGATCAGTACTTC	TRBJ2-7	.	.	TRBV5-8
CASSPGQGKSYEQYF	TGCGCCAGCAGCCCTGGACAGGGAAAATCCTACGAGCAGTACTTC	TRBJ2-7	TRBD1	.	TRBV4-3
CASSYDHPGDEAFF	TGTGCCAGCAGTTACGACCACCCGGGGGATGAAGCTTTCTTT	TRBJ1-1	.	.	TRBV6-5
CSVVGTGINEKLFF	TGCAGCGTTGTAGGGACAGGGATTAATGAAAAACTGTTTTTT	TRBJ1-4	TRBD1	few	TRBV29-1
CASSPPTSGSGGTDTQYF	TGCGCCAGCAGCCCCCCGACTAGCGGGAGTGGAGGCACAGATACGCAGTATTTT	TRBJ2-3	TRBD2	.	TRBV5-1
CASSQGERGSTDTQYF	TGTGCCAGCAGCCAAGGGGAAAGGGGGAGCACAGATACGCAGTATTTT	TRBJ2-3	.	.	TRBV14
CASSLSPSGGEVQYF	TGTGCCAGCAGCTTGTCTCCTAGCGGGGGGGAGGTGCAGTACTTC	TRBJ2-7	TRBD2	.	TRBV5-4
CASSSGGAYNEQFF	TGTGCCAGTTCTAGCGGGGGGGCTTACAATGAGCAGTTCTTC	TRBJ2-1	TRBD2	few	TRBV27
CASSHRGATEAFF	TGTGCCAGCAGCCATCGGGGGGCGACTGAAGCTTTCTTT	TRBJ1-1	.	once	TRBV9
CASRRGAKNEQFF	TGTGCCAGCAGGCGGGGGGCTAAAAATGAGCAGTTCTTC	TRBJ2-1	TRBD2	.	TRBV2
CASRPSPGELFF	TGTGCCAGCAGGCCCAGTCCCGGGGAGCTGTTTTTT	TRBJ2-2	.	.	TRBV6-5
CASSVDGTTTGEQYF	TGTGCCAGCAGCGTAGACGGGACTACCACGGGTGAGCAGTACTTC	TRBJ2-5	TRBD2	.	TRBV9
CASSYRQTVTNYGYTF	TGTGCCAGCAGTTACCGGCAGACAGTGACTAACTATGGCTACACCTTC	TRBJ1-2	.	few	TRBV6-6
CASSLALKGGTDTQYF	TGTGCCAGCAGCTTGGCGTTGAAAGGGGGCACAGATACGCAGTATTTT	TRBJ2-3	.	.	TRBV5-6
CASSLRLAGGQETQYF	TGCGCCAGCAGCCTGCGACTAGCGGGGGGGCAAGAGACCCAGTACTTC	TRBJ2-5	TRBD2	.	TRBV4-1
CASSAPGGAVDTQYF	TGTGCCAGCAGCGCCCCCGGGGGGGCCGTGGATACGCAGTATTTT	TRBJ2-3	TRBD2	.	TRBV9
CASSFSTSTAGNEQFF	TGTGCCAGCAGCTTCTCGACTAGTACAGCGGGCAATGAGCAGTTCTTC	TRBJ2-1	.	.	TRBV11-3
CASSVELRETQYF	TGTGCCAGCAGCGTAGAACTGCGGGAGACCCAGTACTTC	TRBJ2-5	.	.	TRBV9
CASSIRTSGSVGELFF	TGTGCCAGCAGCATACGGACTAGCGGGAGTGTCGGGGAGCTGTTTTTT	TRBJ2-2	TRBD2	.	TRBV14
CASSSGLADYNEQFF	TGTGCCAGCAGCTCCGGACTAGCGGATTACAATGAGCAGTTCTTC	TRBJ2-1	TRBD2	.	TRBV5-6
CASSNLGTSEKLFF	TGTGCCAGCAGTAATTTAGGGACTTCGGAAAAACTGTTTTTT	TRBJ1-4	.	.	TRBV6-5
CASSDLRTGNTEAFF	TGTGCCAGCAGTGACCTGCGGACAGGAAACACTGAAGCTTTCTTT	TRBJ1-1	TRBD1	.	TRBV2
CASTDRDRDTQYF	TGTGCCAGCACGGACAGGGATAGGGATACGCAGTATTTT	TRBJ2-3	TRBD1	.	TRBV6-1
CASKGAGANGYTF	TGTGCCTCCAAAGGGGCAGGGGCGAATGGCTACACCTTC	TRBJ1-2	.	.	TRBV10-3
CASSLAGAYNEQFF	TGTGCCAGCAGCTTGGCCGGGGCCTACAATGAGCAGTTCTTC	TRBJ2-1	.	.	TRBV5-6
CASRMGLAGDNYEQYF	TGTGCCAGCAGGATGGGACTAGCGGGGGACAACTACGAGCAGTACTTC	TRBJ2-7	TRBD2	.	TRBV11-2